This TCR beta chain is from a study of blood T cell repertoires in COVID-19. Study details: The United States, Italy and Spain were the sources of the acute and convalescent COVID-19 samples. Nucleic acid was either cDNA or gDNA, and it came from T cells, B-cell-depleted T cells, or PBMCs.

Authors' methods: Amplifying reference gene primers gave estimates of nucleated cell counts. Generated by immunoSEQ multiplex PCR, the TCRdb table keeps only in-frame clones and is missing some. V and J calls and clone size are given by that table; D and trimming were obtained from the DNA. The table has roughly 140,000 clones, about 80% seen once. The germline gives CDR1 MNHEY, CDR2 SVGAGI. The CDR3 extends over 13 amino acids. Trimming took 8 bases from V and 2 from J, leaving 12 bases between them. The chain employs TRBV6-5 and TRBJ1-2, with TRBD1 as a possible D gene (5 bases). The TCR sequence derives from a man aged 55-75 years with acute or convalescent COVID-19. Material for sequencing was peripheral blood. The CDR3: CASLKGSNYGYTF. CDR3 bases: TGTGCCAGCCTCAAGGGGTCCAACTATGGCTACACCTTC.